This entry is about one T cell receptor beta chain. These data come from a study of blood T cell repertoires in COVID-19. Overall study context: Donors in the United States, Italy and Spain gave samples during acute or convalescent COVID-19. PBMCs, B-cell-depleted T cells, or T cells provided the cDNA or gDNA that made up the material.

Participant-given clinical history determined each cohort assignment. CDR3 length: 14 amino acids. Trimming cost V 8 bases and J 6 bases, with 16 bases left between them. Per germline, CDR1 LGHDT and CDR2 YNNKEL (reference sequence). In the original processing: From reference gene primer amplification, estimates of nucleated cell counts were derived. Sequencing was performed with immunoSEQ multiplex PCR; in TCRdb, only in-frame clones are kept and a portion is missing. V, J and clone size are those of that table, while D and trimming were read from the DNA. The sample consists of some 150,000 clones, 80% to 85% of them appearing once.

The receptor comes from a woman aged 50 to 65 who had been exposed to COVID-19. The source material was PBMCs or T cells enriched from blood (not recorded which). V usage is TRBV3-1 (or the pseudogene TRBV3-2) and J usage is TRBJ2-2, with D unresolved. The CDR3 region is CASGSSAESGELFF. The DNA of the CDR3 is TGTGCCAGCGGATCAAGCGCCGAATCCGGGGAGCTGTTTTTT.